This TCR beta chain was recovered during a study of identifying expanded T cells in peripheral blood. Profiled with immunoSEQ multiplex PCR; TCRdb holds only in-frame clones, not every one. The sample has approximately 63,000 clones; around 87% are singletons. Germline assignment: CDR1 MNHNS and CDR2 SASEGT. V trimming: 4 bases; J trimming: 2 bases; junction bases outside the gene matches: 12. The CDR3 is 17 residues long. Comment on this clone: Antigen: not known.

The study, taken as a whole, reports: Differentially abundant clones: roughly 1.2 between replicates, about 16 at about 13 days, 19 to 20 at four. Variance in clone template counts between roughly two-week samples significantly increased with total template count across all healthy donors.

During the collection period, no donor immune events like infections were recorded. J is TRBJ2-7 and V is TRBV6-1; 9 bases map to TRBD2. This TCR derives from a person aged 18 to 70 in good health. Sequences were obtained from blood. The chain's CDR3 is CASSVLTLAGATYEQYF. For the CDR3, the DNA is TGTGCCAGCAGTGTGCTAACCTTAGCGGGGGCCACCTACGAGCAGTACTTC.